This T cell receptor beta chain was retrieved from a study of blood T cell repertoires in COVID-19. Clones were sequenced by immunoSEQ multiplex PCR, and TCRdb holds only the in-frame ones, with some missing. The profile covers under 300,000 clones, with 70% to 90% appearing a single time and 6.2% taken by the ten largest. V was pared by 5 bases and J by 4 bases, with 6 bases of the junction left unmatched. There are 14 residues in the CDR3. CDR1 and CDR2 (germline): SGHTA, FQGNSA. The sample was peripheral blood. The chain couples TRBV7-2 to TRBJ2-7; 9 bases are shared with TRBD1. The receptor was derived from a man between 60 and 75 years old with acute or convalescent COVID-19. DNA of the CDR3: TGTGCCAGCAGCCCGGACAGGGGAGAGTACGAGCAGTACTTC. Amino acids: CASSPDRGEYEQYF.